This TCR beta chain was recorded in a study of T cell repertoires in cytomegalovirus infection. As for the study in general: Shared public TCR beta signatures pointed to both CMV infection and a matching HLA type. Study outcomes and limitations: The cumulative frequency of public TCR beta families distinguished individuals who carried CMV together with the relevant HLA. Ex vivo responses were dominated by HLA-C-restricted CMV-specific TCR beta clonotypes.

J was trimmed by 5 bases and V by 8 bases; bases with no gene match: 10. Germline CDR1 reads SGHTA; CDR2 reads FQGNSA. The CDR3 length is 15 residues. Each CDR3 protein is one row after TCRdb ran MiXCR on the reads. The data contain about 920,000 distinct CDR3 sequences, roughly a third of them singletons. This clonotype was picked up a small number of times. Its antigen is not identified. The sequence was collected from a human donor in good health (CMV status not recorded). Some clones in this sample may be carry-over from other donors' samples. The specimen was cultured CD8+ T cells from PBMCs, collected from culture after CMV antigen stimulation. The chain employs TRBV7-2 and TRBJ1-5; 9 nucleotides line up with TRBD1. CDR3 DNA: TGTGCCAGCCAACAGGACAGGGGTTTCGATCAGCCCCAGCATTTT. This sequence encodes CASQQDRGFDQPQHF. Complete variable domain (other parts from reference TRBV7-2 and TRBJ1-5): GAGVSQSPSNKVTEKGKDVELRCDPISGHTALYWYRQSLGQGLEFLIYFQGNSAPDKSGLPSDRFSAERTGGSVSTLTIQRTQQEDSAVYLCASQQDRGFDQPQHFGDGTRLSIL.